These T cell receptor beta chains were read from a single sample in a study of response to subunit inactivated influenza vaccine. Via MiXCR, TCRdb re-called the RT-PCR reads, giving one row per CDR3 protein. This table holds 800,000 to 1,000,000 distinct CDR3 sequences, around 20% found once. The sample in question was PBMCs from blood, obtained less than 6 days after vaccination. These receptors all stem from a man aged 45-65 years who received an inactivated influenza vaccine. The CDR3 runs from the conserved cysteine through the conserved F or W. D genes are given only for firm matches. A row's size may be missing; if present it is once, few, many or a size class.

TRBD1 many TRBJ2-7 TRBV29-1 TGCAGCGTAGACAGGACAGGGAGCGGGTCCTACGAGCAGTACTTC CSVDRTGSGSYEQYF
TRBD2 . TRBJ2-5 TRBV9 TGTGCCAGCAGCCCACGGGGACTAGCGGGACAAGAGACCCAGTACTTC CASSPRGLAGQETQYF
. . TRBJ2-2 TRBV4-2 TGTGCCAGCCAAGCTTACCCGAACACCGGGGAGCTGTTTTTT CASQAYPNTGELFF
TRBD2 . TRBJ2-1 TRBV12-3/TRBV12-4 TGTGCCAGCAGTTCAGCGGGAGCCCCCTACAATGAGCAGTTCTTC CASSSAGAPYNEQFF
. once TRBJ1-1 TRBV11-2 TGTGCCAGCAGCTTAGACAGGGTGGGCGCTTTCTTT CASSLDRVGAFF
. few TRBJ1-1 TRBV29-1 TGCAGCGCCCTGACAGTCATGAACACTGAAGCTTTCTTT CSALTVMNTEAFF
TRBD1 . TRBJ1-4 TRBV12-3/TRBV12-4 TGTGCCAGCACAATCGTGACAGGGGGCAGTGAAAAACTGTTTTTT CASTIVTGGSEKLFF
TRBD1 few TRBJ2-3 TRBV5-1 TGCGCCAGCAGCGGAGGGGACAGGGTGGACACAGATACGCAGTATTTT CASSGGDRVDTDTQYF
TRBD1 . TRBJ2-5 TRBV20-1 TGCAGTGCTAGAGTCCCACAGGGGAAGACCCAGTACTTC CSARVPQGKTQYF
. . TRBJ1-1 TRBV20-1 TGCAGTGCTAGAACCGACGGGAACACTGAAGCTTTCTTT CSARTDGNTEAFF
TRBD2 . TRBJ2-2 TRBV11-1 TGTGCCAGCAGCGACCGACTAGCGGGGGGGCCGGTGGACACCGGGGAGCTGTTTTTT CASSDRLAGGPVDTGELFF